These 10 T cell receptor beta chains came from one sample sequenced in a study of shared clonotypes between healthy human individuals. The protocol was immunoSEQ multiplex PCR, while the TCRdb copy is restricted to in-frame clones and leaves out a portion. The sample holds some 2.4 million clones; approximately 94% are singletons and the top ten take 0.36%. Sequencing used naive CD4+ T cells from PBMCs. The subset denotes: CD45RA+ positively selected. Source of these receptors: a man aged 18-30 years in good health. Some clones in this sample may be carry-over from other donors' samples.

The V and J genes are TRBV4-2 and TRBJ1-1; a weak D match, TRBD1 (6 bases). This CDR3 contains 16 residues. Trimming took off 1 base at V and 3 bases at J, with 15 bases between the two ends. Germline CDR1 is LGHNA and CDR2 is YNFKEQ. Here the CDR3 DNA reads TGTGCCAGCAGCCAAGGGGGTACAGGGCCCTACACTGAAGCTTTCTTT. As protein: CASSQGGTGPYTEAFF.

The rearrangement links TRBV7-2 to TRBJ1-1; D perhaps matches TRBD1 (6 bases). Trimming took 6 bases from V and 4 from J, leaving 12 bases between them. The CDR3 has 13 residues. Germline values: CDR1 SGHTA, CDR2 FQGNSA. Here the CDR3 DNA reads TGTGCCAGCAGGGCTACAGGGTCCACTGAAGCTTTCTTT. It yields the protein CASRATGSTEAFF.

Notes on this clone: At the DNA level, this CDR3 is encoded by other sequences in the same sample as well. The rearrangement uses TRBV5-1 and TRBJ1-2; D perhaps matches TRBD1 (6 bases). Germline lookup yields CDR1 SGHRS and CDR2 YFSETQ. The CDR3 has 14 amino acids. V gave up 3 bases and J gave up 0 bases, with 9 bases separating them. For the CDR3, the DNA is TGCGCCAGCAGCTCCGGACAGCCTAACTATGGCTACACCTTC. It is translated as CASSSGQPNYGYTF.

About this clone itself: This sample also contains other DNA sequences that code for the same CDR3. The chain links TRBV19 to TRBJ2-3; no firm D call. The CDR3 runs to 11 residues. Germline-derived CDR1 and CDR2 are LNHDA and SQIVND (reference sequence). V lost 4 bases and J lost 6, with 5 bases in between. The CDR3 spells CASSTADTQYF. In DNA form, the CDR3 reads TGTGCCAGTAGTACGGCTGATACGCAGTATTTT.

The CDR3 sequence is CASMSTAGETQYF. In nucleotides, the CDR3 is TGTGCCAGCATGTCCACAGCGGGGGAGACCCAGTACTTC. V is TRBV11-2 and J is TRBJ2-5; TRBD2 agrees at 7 bases. Trimming removed 7 bases from V and 5 bases from J; junction bases left unmatched: 7. Germline V gene data show CDR1 as SGHAT and CDR2 as FQNNGV. The CDR3 has 13 amino acids.

This clone showed up just once. The CDR3: CASSLVRVSSYEQYF. CDR3 sequence (DNA): TGTGCCAGCAGCTTAGTGCGGGTCAGCTCCTACGAGCAGTACTTC. This chain uses TRBV7-2 with TRBJ2-7; D is possibly TRBD2 (5 bases). The CDR3 is 15 residues long. The germline V gene encodes CDR1 SGHTA and CDR2 FQGNSA. Trimming removed 1 base from V and 0 bases from J, with 10 bases in between.

The chain combines TRBV7-2 with TRBJ1-6; the D is unclear. The CDR3 covers 14 residues. V was cut by 8 bases and J by 10 bases, with 18 bases left in between. CDR1 is SGHTA and CDR2 is FQGNSA in the germline V gene. CDR3 loop: CASGSGGLNSPLHF. The CDR3 coding sequence is TGTGCCAGCGGCTCGGGTGGGCTTAACTCACCCCTCCACTTT.

The chain employs TRBV15 and TRBJ1-2, with D unresolved. Germline V gives CDR1 LNHNV, CDR2 YYDKDF (reference sequence). The CDR3 has 13 amino acids. V shed 1 base and J shed 8 bases, with 11 bases lying between them. The CDR3 protein is CATSRGPGKGYTF. Written as DNA, the CDR3 is TGTGCCACCAGCAGAGGTCCGGGAAAGGGCTACACCTTC.

V and J are TRBV28 and TRBJ1-2; D unresolved. The CDR3 covers 13 residues. Germline V gives CDR1 MDHEN, CDR2 SYDVKM. Trimming cost V 4 bases and J 2 bases, with 8 bases left between them. The CDR3 spells CASSSPANYGYTF. Written as DNA, the CDR3 is TGTGCCAGCAGTTCCCCGGCGAACTATGGCTACACCTTC.

This clone occurred once. The CDR3 sequence is CASSRGTEEQYF. The CDR3 DNA follows: TGTGCCAGTAGCCGGGGTACGGAGGAGCAGTACTTC. This chain uses TRBV19 with TRBJ2-7; weak D call: TRBD2 (5 bases). The V gene's germline CDR1 is LNHDA and CDR2 SQIVND (reference sequence). The CDR3 loop spans 12 amino acids. Deletions cut 6 bases from V and 7 bases from J, with 13 bases between.